A selection of T cell receptor beta chains follows, all from one sample in a study of CD4 T cells in relation to SARS-CoV-2 and coronaviruses. No cognate antigen is known for these TCRs. Some clones are missing from TCRdb's copy, which holds only in-frame ones; the method was immunoSEQ multiplex PCR. This sample has over 20,000 clones, with less than 75% found just once. The sequencing sample was made of CD4+ T cells from PBMCs, cultured in vitro. Receptor source: a human donor in good health. CDR3s include the opening cysteine and the closing phenylalanine or tryptophan. Each record gives: D gene, J gene, V gene, clone size, CDR3 DNA, CDR3 protein. D genes are given only for firm matches. The size entry is marked missing in some rows and otherwise reads once, few, many or a size class.

d_gene: -
j_gene: TRBJ1-1
v_gene: TRBV19
abundance: -
CDR3nt: TGTGCCAGTAGAGGCCCGAACACTGAAGCTTTCTTT
CDR3aa: CASRGPNTEAFF

d_gene: -
j_gene: TRBJ2-1
v_gene: TRBV9
abundance: once
CDR3nt: TGTGCCAGCAGCGTGGGGGTGCCCTACAATGAGCAGTTCTTC
CDR3aa: CASSVGVPYNEQFF

d_gene: -
j_gene: TRBJ2-3
v_gene: TRBV30
abundance: -
CDR3nt: TGTGCCTGGACAGGGGAGGTGGCAGATACGCAGTATTTT
CDR3aa: CAWTGEVADTQYF

d_gene: TRBD1
j_gene: TRBJ1-2
v_gene: TRBV24-1
abundance: -
CDR3nt: TGTGCCACCAGTGAGTGGGCTGGAGGGGGCGAACGCTACACCTTC
CDR3aa: CATSEWAGGGERYTF

d_gene: -
j_gene: TRBJ1-5
v_gene: TRBV7-9
abundance: -
CDR3nt: TGTGCCAGCAGCTTAGCGCTGGGGGGCAATCAGCCCCAGCATTTT
CDR3aa: CASSLALGGNQPQHF

d_gene: TRBD2
j_gene: TRBJ2-2
v_gene: TRBV5-5
abundance: -
CDR3nt: TGTGCCAGCAGCTTGGGCCAGCGGGAGTATGGCGGGGAGCTGTTTTTT
CDR3aa: CASSLGQREYGGELFF

d_gene: -
j_gene: TRBJ2-3
v_gene: TRBV7-9
abundance: -
CDR3nt: TGTGCCAGCAGCTTGGCTATAGGGGGGGGAGATACGCAGTATTTT
CDR3aa: CASSLAIGGGDTQYF

d_gene: -
j_gene: TRBJ1-2
v_gene: TRBV6-5
abundance: -
CDR3nt: TGTGCCAGCAGTTATTCTACAGGGCTTAACTATGGCTACACCTTC
CDR3aa: CASSYSTGLNYGYTF

d_gene: TRBD1
j_gene: TRBJ1-3
v_gene: TRBV18
abundance: -
CDR3nt: TGTGCCAGCTCACCCCAGGGGGCCGGAAACACCATATATTTT
CDR3aa: CASSPQGAGNTIYF

d_gene: TRBD2
j_gene: TRBJ2-7
v_gene: TRBV18
abundance: once
CDR3nt: TGTGCCAGCTCACCCCGGAGGGTTAGCGGGACCTCCGTTTACGAGCAGTACTTC
CDR3aa: CASSPRRVSGTSVYEQYF

d_gene: -
j_gene: TRBJ2-3
v_gene: TRBV3-1/TRBV3-2
abundance: -
CDR3nt: TGTGCCAGCAGCCAAACGGGAACCGCATGGACGCAGTATTTT
CDR3aa: CASSQTGTAWTQYF

d_gene: -
j_gene: TRBJ1-4
v_gene: TRBV4-2
abundance: -
CDR3nt: TGTGCCAGCAGCCAAGATGCCCCGGGGGGGGCGATTGAAAAACTGTTTTTT
CDR3aa: CASSQDAPGGAIEKLFF

d_gene: -
j_gene: TRBJ1-4
v_gene: TRBV9
abundance: -
CDR3nt: TGTGCCAGCAGCGTGGGTCAGAGGGGTAATGAAAAACTGTTTTTT
CDR3aa: CASSVGQRGNEKLFF

d_gene: -
j_gene: TRBJ2-7
v_gene: TRBV5-4
abundance: -
CDR3nt: TGTGCCAGCAGCTTCGTGGGCCAGTCCAGGGAGCAGTACTTC
CDR3aa: CASSFVGQSREQYF

d_gene: -
j_gene: TRBJ2-7
v_gene: TRBV3-1/TRBV3-2
abundance: once
CDR3nt: TGTGCCAGCAGCCAAGGAAGTGAGCAGTACTTC
CDR3aa: CASSQGSEQYF

d_gene: -
j_gene: TRBJ2-1
v_gene: TRBV24-1
abundance: -
CDR3nt: TGTGCCACCAGTGATAGAGGGACCAATGAGCAGTTCTTC
CDR3aa: CATSDRGTNEQFF

d_gene: -
j_gene: TRBJ1-4
v_gene: TRBV5-1
abundance: -
CDR3nt: TGCGCCAGCAGCCGGCGACAGAAAAATGAAAAACTGTTTTTT
CDR3aa: CASSRRQKNEKLFF

d_gene: -
j_gene: TRBJ1-4
v_gene: TRBV24-1
abundance: -
CDR3nt: TGTGCCACCAGTCCCGGAGGGTGGCCTGAAAAACTGTTTTTT
CDR3aa: CATSPGGWPEKLFF

d_gene: -
j_gene: TRBJ2-3
v_gene: TRBV21-1
abundance: -
CDR3nt: TGTGCCACAAAGTGCGGCCCCCCCACAGATACGCAGTATTTT
CDR3aa: CATKCGPPTDTQYF

d_gene: -
j_gene: TRBJ2-3
v_gene: TRBV12-3/TRBV12-4
abundance: -
CDR3nt: TGTGCCAGCAGTTTAAACACAGATACGCAGTATTTT
CDR3aa: CASSLNTDTQYF

d_gene: -
j_gene: TRBJ2-3
v_gene: TRBV5-5
abundance: -
CDR3nt: TGTGCCAGCAGCTTGGCTGGGCAGACTAGCACAGATACGCAGTATTTT
CDR3aa: CASSLAGQTSTDTQYF

d_gene: TRBD2
j_gene: TRBJ2-7
v_gene: TRBV19
abundance: -
CDR3nt: TGTGCCACAAGGACTAGCGGGTCTCCCTACGAGCAGTACTTC
CDR3aa: CATRTSGSPYEQYF

d_gene: -
j_gene: TRBJ1-6
v_gene: TRBV2
abundance: -
CDR3nt: TGTGCCGTCCTTTCGGACAGCCCTTATAATTCACCCCTCCACTTT
CDR3aa: CAVLSDSPYNSPLHF

d_gene: -
j_gene: TRBJ1-5
v_gene: TRBV24-1
abundance: -
CDR3nt: TGTGCCACCAGTGAGGGACCCTTGGGTCAGCCCCAGCATTTT
CDR3aa: CATSEGPLGQPQHF

d_gene: -
j_gene: TRBJ1-2
v_gene: TRBV21-1
abundance: few
CDR3nt: TGTGCCAGCAGCAATCTGACAGGGCGTAACTATGGCTACACCTTC
CDR3aa: CASSNLTGRNYGYTF

d_gene: -
j_gene: TRBJ2-5
v_gene: TRBV28
abundance: -
CDR3nt: TGTGCCAGCAGGAGCCCCAGGGGCCCGCAAGAGACCCAGTACTTC
CDR3aa: CASRSPRGPQETQYF

d_gene: TRBD1
j_gene: TRBJ1-6
v_gene: TRBV6-6
abundance: -
CDR3nt: TGTGCCAGCGGGACGACAGGGAGCTCCTATAATTCACCCCTCCACTTT
CDR3aa: CASGTTGSSYNSPLHF

d_gene: -
j_gene: TRBJ2-7
v_gene: TRBV30
abundance: -
CDR3nt: TGTGCCTGGAGTGTGTTCGGGGAGCAGTACTTC
CDR3aa: CAWSVFGEQYF

d_gene: TRBD1
j_gene: TRBJ1-2
v_gene: TRBV27
abundance: -
CDR3nt: TGTGCCAGCAGTGCGGACAGGGGGAGCCATGGCTACACCTTC
CDR3aa: CASSADRGSHGYTF

d_gene: -
j_gene: TRBJ1-2
v_gene: TRBV6-6
abundance: -
CDR3nt: TGTGCCAGCAGTTACCCCGGTTCGGGAGCTAACTATGGCTACACCTTC
CDR3aa: CASSYPGSGANYGYTF

d_gene: -
j_gene: TRBJ1-2
v_gene: TRBV6-4
abundance: -
CDR3nt: TGTGCCAGCAGTGACGGCGGCGGGGGGCGCTATGGCTACACCTTC
CDR3aa: CASSDGGGGRYGYTF

d_gene: -
j_gene: TRBJ1-1
v_gene: TRBV5-6
abundance: -
CDR3nt: TGTGCCAGCAGCTTGTTAAGGGGTGCTGAAGCTTTCTTT
CDR3aa: CASSLLRGAEAFF

d_gene: -
j_gene: TRBJ1-1
v_gene: TRBV19
abundance: -
CDR3nt: TGTGCCAGTATTAAGGTAGCAGGGAACACTGAAGCTTTCTTT
CDR3aa: CASIKVAGNTEAFF

d_gene: -
j_gene: TRBJ1-1
v_gene: TRBV6-5
abundance: -
CDR3nt: TGTGCCAGCAGTCGGGGGGGGTCGGGGAACACTGAAGCTTTCTTT
CDR3aa: CASSRGGSGNTEAFF

d_gene: TRBD2
j_gene: TRBJ2-2
v_gene: TRBV20-1
abundance: -
CDR3nt: TGCAGTGCTAGTGCTCTAGCGGGGAGCTTTGCAGAGGCCGGGGAGCTGTTTTTT
CDR3aa: CSASALAGSFAEAGELFF

d_gene: TRBD2
j_gene: TRBJ2-6
v_gene: TRBV7-9
abundance: -
CDR3nt: TGTGCCAGCAGCTTACGGGGGGATGGGGCCAACGTCCTGACTTTC
CDR3aa: CASSLRGDGANVLTF

d_gene: -
j_gene: TRBJ2-3
v_gene: TRBV6-2/TRBV6-3
abundance: once
CDR3nt: TGTGCCAGCAGTCCCAGCACAGATACGCAGTATTTT
CDR3aa: CASSPSTDTQYF

d_gene: TRBD2
j_gene: TRBJ2-7
v_gene: TRBV7-9
abundance: -
CDR3nt: TGTGCCAGCAGCCCGGGGACTAGCCTTCTCATTTCGTGGCAGTACTTC
CDR3aa: CASSPGTSLLISWQYF

d_gene: -
j_gene: TRBJ2-5
v_gene: TRBV30
abundance: -
CDR3nt: TGTGCCTGGAGTGCCCTCTCGTCAGAGACCCAGTACTTC
CDR3aa: CAWSALSSETQYF

d_gene: -
j_gene: TRBJ1-1
v_gene: TRBV5-1
abundance: -
CDR3nt: TGCGCCAGCAGCCTTGCCGGGACAATGAACACTGAAGCTTTCTTT
CDR3aa: CASSLAGTMNTEAFF

d_gene: -
j_gene: TRBJ2-1
v_gene: TRBV15
abundance: -
CDR3nt: TGTGCCACCAGCAGAGATCCCGGGGACGCCGGCTCAGAGCAGTTCTTC
CDR3aa: CATSRDPGDAGSEQFF

d_gene: TRBD2
j_gene: TRBJ2-1
v_gene: TRBV7-9
abundance: -
CDR3nt: TGTGCCAGCAGCCCGGATAGCGGGAGGTACAATGAGCAGTTCTTC
CDR3aa: CASSPDSGRYNEQFF

d_gene: TRBD2
j_gene: TRBJ2-1
v_gene: TRBV12-5
abundance: -
CDR3nt: TGTGCTAGTGGTTTGTCCTCTAACCTTTTAGCGGGCACGATGTCCGCCTCCTACAATGAGCAGTTCTTC
CDR3aa: CASGLSSNLLAGTMSASYNEQFF